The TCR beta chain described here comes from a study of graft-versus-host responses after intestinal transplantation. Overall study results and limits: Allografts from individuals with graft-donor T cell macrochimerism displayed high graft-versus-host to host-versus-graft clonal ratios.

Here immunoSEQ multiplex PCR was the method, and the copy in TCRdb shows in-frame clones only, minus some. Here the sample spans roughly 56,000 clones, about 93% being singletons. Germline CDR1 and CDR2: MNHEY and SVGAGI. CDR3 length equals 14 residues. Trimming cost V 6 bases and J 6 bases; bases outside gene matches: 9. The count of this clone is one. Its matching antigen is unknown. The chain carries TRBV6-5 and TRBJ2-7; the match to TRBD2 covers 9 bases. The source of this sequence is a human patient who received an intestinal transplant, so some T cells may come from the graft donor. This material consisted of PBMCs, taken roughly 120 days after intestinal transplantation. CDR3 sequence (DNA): TGTGCCAGCAGCCTTAGCGGGAGTACCTTCGAGCAGTACTTC. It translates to CASSLSGSTFEQYF.